The rows below give T cell receptor beta chains drawn from one sample of a study of blood T cell repertoires in COVID-19. Assay: immunoSEQ multiplex PCR; the TCRdb copy retains only in-frame clones and omits some. The sample carries 250,000 to 350,000 clones, 70% to 90% recorded once. The sample consisted of peripheral blood. The receptor set was obtained from an older woman with acute or convalescent COVID-19. The CDR3 runs from the conserved cysteine through the conserved F or W. A D gene is named only where the DNA matches it firmly. Clone size appears in some rows only: once, few, many, or a class for an expanded clone.

j_call	v_call	clone_size	d_call	cdr3_aa	cdr3_nt
TRBJ1-2	TRBV27	.	TRBD1	CASSSTGSHGYTF	TGTGCCAGCAGTTCGACAGGGTCTCATGGCTACACCTTC
TRBJ2-7	TRBV29-1	.	TRBD2	CSVEGRAQRGSYEQYF	TGCAGCGTTGAGGGCAGGGCCCAGCGGGGTTCCTACGAGCAGTACTTC
TRBJ2-1	TRBV7-9	.	TRBD2	CASSLLIAGHNEQFF	TGTGCCAGCAGCCTGCTGATAGCGGGTCACAATGAGCAGTTCTTC
TRBJ2-1	TRBV19	.	TRBD2	CASTTTSGGAYNEQFF	TGTGCCAGTACCACCACTAGCGGGGGGGCTTACAATGAGCAGTTCTTC
TRBJ2-5	TRBV6-5	.	TRBD1	CASRLGTGSKTQYF	TGTGCCAGCAGATTAGGGACAGGGTCGAAGACCCAGTACTTC
TRBJ2-1	TRBV5-1	.	TRBD2	CASSPYSRGDYNEQFF	TGCGCCAGCAGCCCCTACTCGCGGGGGGACTACAATGAGCAGTTCTTC
TRBJ1-1	TRBV11-2	.	.	CASSLIQGMNTEAFF	TGTGCCAGCAGCTTAATCCAGGGAATGAACACTGAAGCTTTCTTT
TRBJ1-1	TRBV4-3	.	.	CASSQVDSESQMNTEAFF	TGCGCCAGCAGCCAAGTTGACAGTGAAAGTCAGATGAACACTGAAGCTTTCTTT
TRBJ2-7	TRBV3-1/TRBV3-2	.	TRBD1	CASSQRTGTYEQYF	TGTGCCAGCAGCCAAAGGACAGGGACCTACGAGCAGTACTTC
TRBJ1-1	TRBV19	.	TRBD1	CASRRGTAGGTFF	TGTGCCAGTAGGAGGGGGACAGCGGGCGGAACTTTCTTT
TRBJ2-5	TRBV7-2	.	.	CASSSSQGIGRETQYF	TGTGCCAGCAGCTCCTCCCAGGGAATAGGACGAGAGACCCAGTACTTC
TRBJ2-2	TRBV12-5	once	.	CASGLPYGELFF	TGTGCTAGTGGTCTCCCCTACGGGGAGCTGTTTTTT
TRBJ1-3	TRBV2	.	.	CATLMRASGNTIYF	TGTGCCACCCTTATGAGGGCATCTGGAAACACCATATATTTT
TRBJ2-1	TRBV2	.	.	CASSGGDSYNEQFF	TGTGCCAGCAGTGGCGGGGACTCCTACAATGAGCAGTTCTTC
TRBJ1-1	TRBV28	.	TRBD1	CASRPTGGNTEAFF	TGTGCCAGCAGACCTACAGGGGGAAACACTGAAGCTTTCTTT
TRBJ1-1	TRBV2	few	TRBD1	CASTGTGNTEAFF	TGTGCCAGCACTGGGACAGGGAACACTGAAGCTTTCTTT
TRBJ1-2	TRBV28	.	TRBD1	CASSLGKTGGGYGYTF	TGTGCCAGCAGTCTAGGAAAAACAGGGGGTGGCTATGGCTACACCTTC
TRBJ1-2	TRBV4-1	.	TRBD1	CASSQVGTGEGYTF	TGCGCCAGCAGCCAAGTGGGGACAGGGGAAGGCTACACCTTC
TRBJ2-2	TRBV9	.	.	CASSRLETGNTGELFF	TGTGCCAGCAGCCGTTTAGAGACAGGTAACACCGGGGAGCTGTTTTTT
TRBJ2-7	TRBV27	.	.	CASSPRQVDEQYF	TGTGCCAGCAGTCCACGACAGGTGGACGAGCAGTACTTC
TRBJ1-4	TRBV6-5	.	.	CATRLTTNEKLFF	TGTGCGACCCGACTAACAACTAATGAAAAACTGTTTTTT
TRBJ1-2	TRBV7-8	.	TRBD1	CASSLEGQGTSANYGYTF	TGTGCCAGCAGCTTAGAGGGACAGGGGACCTCAGCTAACTATGGCTACACCTTC
TRBJ1-5	TRBV5-1	.	TRBD1	CASSLGQGASQPQHF	TGCGCCAGCAGCTTGGGACAGGGGGCCAGTCAGCCCCAGCATTTT
TRBJ1-6	TRBV4-3	.	.	CASSQDWASSYNSPLHF	TGCGCCAGCAGCCAAGATTGGGCGAGCTCCTATAATTCACCCCTCCACTTT
TRBJ2-5	TRBV4-3	.	TRBD2	CASSQVASGGAGETQYF	TGCGCCAGCAGCCAAGTGGCTAGCGGGGGGGCCGGAGAGACCCAGTACTTC
TRBJ2-2	TRBV2	.	.	CASKEVAGELFF	TGTGCCAGCAAGGAGGTAGCCGGGGAGCTGTTTTTT
TRBJ2-4	TRBV28	once	.	CASSFLELAKNIQYF	TGTGCCAGCAGTTTTCTAGAACTAGCCAAAAACATTCAGTACTTC
TRBJ1-2	TRBV18	few	.	CASSPQDNYGYTF	TGTGCCAGCTCACCTCAGGATAACTATGGCTACACCTTC
TRBJ2-1	TRBV5-1	.	TRBD2	CASSSNLAGGPREQFF	TGCGCCAGCAGCAGCAACCTAGCGGGGGGGCCCCGTGAGCAGTTCTTC
TRBJ2-5	TRBV6-6	.	TRBD2	CASSYGLAGIRETQYF	TGTGCCAGCAGTTACGGGCTAGCGGGAATCCGAGAGACCCAGTACTTC
TRBJ2-7	TRBV6-5	few	.	CASSYSEVTEQYF	TGTGCCAGCAGTTACTCTGAGGTCACCGAGCAGTACTTC
TRBJ1-4	TRBV4-3	.	.	CASSRDIGTEKLFF	TGCGCCAGCAGCCGCGACATAGGAACGGAAAAACTGTTTTTT
TRBJ1-5	TRBV24-1	.	.	CATSEAFNQPQHF	TGTGCCACCAGTGAAGCGTTCAATCAGCCCCAGCATTTT
TRBJ1-3	TRBV5-1	once	.	CASSLASRGGNTIYF	TGCGCCAGCAGCTTGGCCTCACGGGGTGGAAACACCATATATTTT